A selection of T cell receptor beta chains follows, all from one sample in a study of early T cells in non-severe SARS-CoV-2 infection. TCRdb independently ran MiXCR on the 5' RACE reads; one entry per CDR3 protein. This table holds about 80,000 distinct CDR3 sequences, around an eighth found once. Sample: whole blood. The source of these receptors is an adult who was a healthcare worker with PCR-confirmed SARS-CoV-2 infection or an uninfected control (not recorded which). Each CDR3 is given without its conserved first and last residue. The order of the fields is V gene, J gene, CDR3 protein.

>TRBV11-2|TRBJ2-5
ASIDRGFMETQY
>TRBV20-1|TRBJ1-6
SAMVSGVSPLH
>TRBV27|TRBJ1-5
ASRMTGDNQPQH
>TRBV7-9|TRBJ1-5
ASSGTGLLPQH
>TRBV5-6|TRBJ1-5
ASSLLGEQPQH
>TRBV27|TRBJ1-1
ASSLGRGHTEAF
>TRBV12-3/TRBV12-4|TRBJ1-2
ASRPPGALGYGYT
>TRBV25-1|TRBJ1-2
ASSSRDTEGDYGYT
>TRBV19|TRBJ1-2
ASSPGGTADYGYT
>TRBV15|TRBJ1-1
ATSIRGTGGF
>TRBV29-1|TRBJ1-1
SVSRDRDTEAF
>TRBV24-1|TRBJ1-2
ATSDSRLTNYGYT
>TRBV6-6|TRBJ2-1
ASRPGTSGRNEQF
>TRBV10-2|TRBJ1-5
ASSDPGVQPQH